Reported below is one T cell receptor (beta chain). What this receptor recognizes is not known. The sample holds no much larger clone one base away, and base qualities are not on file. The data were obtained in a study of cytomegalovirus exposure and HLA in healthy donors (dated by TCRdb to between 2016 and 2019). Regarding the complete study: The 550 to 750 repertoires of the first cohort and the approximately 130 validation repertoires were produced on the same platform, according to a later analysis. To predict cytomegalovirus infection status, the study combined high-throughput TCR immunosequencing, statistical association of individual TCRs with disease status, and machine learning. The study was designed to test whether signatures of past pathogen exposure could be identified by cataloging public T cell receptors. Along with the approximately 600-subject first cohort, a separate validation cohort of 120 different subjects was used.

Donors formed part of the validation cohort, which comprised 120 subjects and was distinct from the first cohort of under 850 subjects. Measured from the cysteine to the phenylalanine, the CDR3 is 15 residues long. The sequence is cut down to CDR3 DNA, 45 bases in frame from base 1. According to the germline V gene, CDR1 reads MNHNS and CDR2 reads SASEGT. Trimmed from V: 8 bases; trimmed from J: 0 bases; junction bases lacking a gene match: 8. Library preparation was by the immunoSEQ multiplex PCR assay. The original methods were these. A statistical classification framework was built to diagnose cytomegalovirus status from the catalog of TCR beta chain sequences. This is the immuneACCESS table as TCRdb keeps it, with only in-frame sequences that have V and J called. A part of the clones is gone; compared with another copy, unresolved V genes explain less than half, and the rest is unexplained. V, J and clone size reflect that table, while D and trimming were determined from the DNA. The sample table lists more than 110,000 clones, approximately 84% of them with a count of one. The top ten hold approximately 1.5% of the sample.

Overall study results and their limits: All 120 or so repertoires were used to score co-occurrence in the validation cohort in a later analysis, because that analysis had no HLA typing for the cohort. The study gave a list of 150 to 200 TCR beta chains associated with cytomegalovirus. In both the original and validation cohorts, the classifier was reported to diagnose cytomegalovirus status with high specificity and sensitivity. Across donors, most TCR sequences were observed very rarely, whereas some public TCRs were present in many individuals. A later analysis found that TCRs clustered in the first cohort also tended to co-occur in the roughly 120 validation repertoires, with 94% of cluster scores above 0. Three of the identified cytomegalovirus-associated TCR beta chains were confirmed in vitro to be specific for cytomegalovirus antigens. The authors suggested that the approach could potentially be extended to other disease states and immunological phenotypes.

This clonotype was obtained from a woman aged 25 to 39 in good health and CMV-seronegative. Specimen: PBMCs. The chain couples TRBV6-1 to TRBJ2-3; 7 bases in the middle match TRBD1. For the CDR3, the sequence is CASGLGQYSTDTQYF. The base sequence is TGTGCCAGCGGCCTGGGACAGTACAGCACAGATACGCAGTATTTT.